These T cell receptor beta chains were read from a single sample in a study of beta chain features in type 1 diabetes. Assay: immunoSEQ multiplex PCR; the TCRdb copy retains only in-frame clones and omits some. The sample contains 500,000 to 650,000 clones, 12% of which appear only once. The sequenced material came from naive CD4+ T cells from blood. All receptors derive from a man between 25 and 39 years old with type 1 diabetes. The CDR3 runs from the conserved cysteine through the conserved F or W. The order of the fields is J gene, clone size, V gene, CDR3 protein. Clone size is stated in some rows and not others, as once, few, many or a class when expanded.

>TRBJ2-2|few|TRBV29-1
CSARGQGSGELFF
>TRBJ2-7|few|TRBV28
CASSLSPETTYEQYF
>TRBJ1-2|few|TRBV4-2
CASSQDRQNYGYTF
>TRBJ1-6|-|TRBV9
CASSVDSGVNSPLHF
>TRBJ2-5|-|TRBV7-8
CASSLGRETQYF
>TRBJ2-5|-|TRBV7-9
CASSPSALGGTQYF
>TRBJ2-4|-|TRBV11-1
CASSLLRGSKNIQYF
>TRBJ2-1|-|TRBV5-1
CASSRPSGDYNEQFF
>TRBJ2-7|few|TRBV4-3
CASSHDPAGTGSYEQYF
>TRBJ2-1|-|TRBV4-3
CASSQDLSLAGGQVNNEQFF
>TRBJ2-1|few|TRBV2
CASSEDRQGEQFF
>TRBJ2-3|few|TRBV6-5
CASRAGTGVTDTQYF
>TRBJ1-1|-|TRBV2
CASSESSRAFF
>TRBJ2-7|-|TRBV2
CASSVAGTYEQYF
>TRBJ2-7|few|TRBV5-1
CASSQTGQLEQYF
>TRBJ2-5|-|TRBV4-1
CASSQKGTGNVRETQYF
>TRBJ2-5|-|TRBV7-6
CASSLGGSSQETQYF
>TRBJ2-3|few|TRBV14
CASSQLGGGGTDTQYF
>TRBJ1-2|few|TRBV5-6
CASSLVLLPDGYTF
>TRBJ1-6|-|TRBV4-3
CASSQKDRDPYNSPLHF
>TRBJ2-3|-|TRBV28
CASSSAGQGNTDTQYF
>TRBJ1-6|-|TRBV28
CASREGSGNSPLHF
>TRBJ1-2|-|TRBV25-1
CASSESRPVGRGYTF
>TRBJ1-2|-|TRBV28
CASSTLGGVNYGYTF
>TRBJ2-7|-|TRBV28
CASSFLGGAPKREQYF
>TRBJ2-5|few|TRBV7-7
CASSGWTGGGQYF
>TRBJ1-5|-|TRBV4-2
CASSGTSVYNQPQHF
>TRBJ2-5|-|TRBV7-2
CASSLGAQTGPQETQYF
>TRBJ2-5|few|TRBV7-9
CASSSRTSQETQYF
>TRBJ2-5|few|TRBV29-1
CSVATDQETQYF
>TRBJ2-6|-|TRBV7-2
CASSLAGGPGANVLTF
>TRBJ1-1|-|TRBV2
CASSGQGPNTEAFF
>TRBJ2-7|-|TRBV2
CASSDLSYEQYF
>TRBJ1-1|-|TRBV27
CASSLRSGVDTEAFF
>TRBJ2-4|-|TRBV29-1
CSALLRTGKNIQYF
>TRBJ1-6|-|TRBV4-3
CASSQEFGALHF
>TRBJ2-3|-|TRBV4-3
CASSQGTALFTDTQYF
>TRBJ2-7|few|TRBV5-1
CASSRGLAGNYEQYF
>TRBJ2-2|-|TRBV29-1
CSVEMGWGRTGELFF
>TRBJ2-7|-|TRBV6-5
CASTLRGLGSEQYF
>TRBJ2-1|few|TRBV19
CASSLALLYNEQFF
>TRBJ1-2|few|TRBV30
CAWSRAGGYTF
>TRBJ1-4|-|TRBV30
CAWAPGGGEKLFF
>TRBJ2-3|once|TRBV9
CASSATSGGASQYF
>TRBJ2-5|few|TRBV11-2
CASSLVGAQETQYF
>TRBJ1-1|few|TRBV6-1
CASGRLQGEAFF
>TRBJ2-1|few|TRBV7-2
CASSLVPGAGEQFF
>TRBJ1-1|few|TRBV2
CASINREVPEAFF
>TRBJ2-4|few|TRBV28
CASSFRTGYIQYF
>TRBJ1-6|-|TRBV9
CASSARGSSYNSPLHF
>TRBJ1-4|few|TRBV6-5
CASSSTGPREKLFF
>TRBJ2-7|few|TRBV7-2
CASSWDRASYEQYF
>TRBJ2-4|-|TRBV27
CASTLSYSRDTKNIQYF
>TRBJ2-3|few|TRBV5-6
CASSLGYGGYEATDTQYF
>TRBJ1-4|few|TRBV27
CASSSETGIPLKLFF
>TRBJ1-1|few|TRBV7-2
CASSLATNTEAFF
>TRBJ2-3|-|TRBV5-1
CASRRTETGPDTQYF